Here is one TCR beta chain with its context. Its antigen is unidentified. The investigators split CD4+ cells into a CD45RA+ naive subset and a CD45RA-negative memory subset. The data were obtained in a study of shared clonotypes between healthy human individuals. Study-wide context: Three plates were used per donor for CD4 naive, three for CD4 memory, two for CD8 naive and one for CD8 memory.

Measured with immunoSEQ multiplex PCR; TCRdb has only the in-frame clones, and not every one. Of around 2.3 million clones in the sample, approximately 95% were seen once. V shed 5 bases and J shed 5 bases, with 14 bases lying between them. Germline CDR1 SGHRS, CDR2 YFSETQ. This CDR3 comprises 13 residues. Study-wide findings and caveats: Memory subsets had estimated richness that was generally smaller than that of naive subsets.

This chain links TRBV5-1 with TRBJ2-7, with TRBD1 as a possible D gene (5 bases). Sequences were obtained from naive CD4+ T cells sorted from blood. Subset in this sample: CD45RA+ positively selected. The TCR originated in a man younger than 30 in good health. CDR3 nucleotide sequence: TGCGCCAGCAGGTTAGGGGTTAGCAACGAGCAGTACTTC. Encoded protein: CASRLGVSNEQYF.